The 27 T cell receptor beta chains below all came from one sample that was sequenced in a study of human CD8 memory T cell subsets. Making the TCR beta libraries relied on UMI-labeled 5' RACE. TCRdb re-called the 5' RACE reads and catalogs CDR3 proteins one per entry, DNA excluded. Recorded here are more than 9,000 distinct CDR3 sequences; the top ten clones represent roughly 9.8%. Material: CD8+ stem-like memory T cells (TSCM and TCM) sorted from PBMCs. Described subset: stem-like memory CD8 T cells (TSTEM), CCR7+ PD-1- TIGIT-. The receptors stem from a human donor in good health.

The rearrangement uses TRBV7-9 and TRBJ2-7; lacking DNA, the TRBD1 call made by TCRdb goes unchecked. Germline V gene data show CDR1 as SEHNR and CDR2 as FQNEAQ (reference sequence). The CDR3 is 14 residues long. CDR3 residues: CASSLGQGDYEQYF. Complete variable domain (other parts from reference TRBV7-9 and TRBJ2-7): DTGVSQNPRHKITKRGQNVTFRCDPISEHNRLYWYRQTLGQGPEFLTYFQNEAQLEKSRLLSDRFSAERPKGSFSTLEIQRTEQGDSAMYLCASSLGQGDYEQYFGPGTRLTVT.

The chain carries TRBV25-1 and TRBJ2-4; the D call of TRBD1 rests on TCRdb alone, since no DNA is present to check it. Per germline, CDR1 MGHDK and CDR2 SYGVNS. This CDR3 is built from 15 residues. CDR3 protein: CASSRGPGKGVIQYF.

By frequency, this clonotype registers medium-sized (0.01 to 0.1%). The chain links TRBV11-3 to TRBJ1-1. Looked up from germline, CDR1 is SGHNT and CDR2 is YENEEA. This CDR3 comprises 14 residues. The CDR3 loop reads CASSWAGLGTEAFF.

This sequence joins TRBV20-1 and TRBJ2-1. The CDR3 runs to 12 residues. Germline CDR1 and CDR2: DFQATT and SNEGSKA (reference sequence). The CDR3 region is CSARGLNDEQFF.

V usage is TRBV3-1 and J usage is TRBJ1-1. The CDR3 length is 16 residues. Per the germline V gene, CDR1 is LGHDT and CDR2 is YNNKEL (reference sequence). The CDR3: CASSQGAEEVNTEAFF.

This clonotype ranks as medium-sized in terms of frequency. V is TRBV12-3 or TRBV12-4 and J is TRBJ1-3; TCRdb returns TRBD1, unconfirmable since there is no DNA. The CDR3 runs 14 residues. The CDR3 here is CASTLGGIGNTIYF.

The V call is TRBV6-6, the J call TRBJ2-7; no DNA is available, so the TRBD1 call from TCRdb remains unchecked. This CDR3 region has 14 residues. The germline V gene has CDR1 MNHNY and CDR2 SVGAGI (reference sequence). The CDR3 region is CASSLTGGTYEQYF.

The CDR3 is CASSSGLAGDEQYF. The chain links TRBV7-9 to TRBJ2-7; lacking DNA, the TRBD2 call made by TCRdb goes unchecked. Germline loops: CDR1 SEHNR, CDR2 FQNEAQ (reference sequence). This CDR3 has 14 amino acids.

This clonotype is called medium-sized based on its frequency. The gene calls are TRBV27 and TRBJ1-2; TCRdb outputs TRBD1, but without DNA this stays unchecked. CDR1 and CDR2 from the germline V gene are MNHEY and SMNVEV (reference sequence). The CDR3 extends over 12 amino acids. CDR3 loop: CASSQGLYGYTF.

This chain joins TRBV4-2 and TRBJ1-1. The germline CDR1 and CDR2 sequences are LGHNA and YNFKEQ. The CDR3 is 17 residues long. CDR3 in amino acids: CASSQERLARGTASAFF.

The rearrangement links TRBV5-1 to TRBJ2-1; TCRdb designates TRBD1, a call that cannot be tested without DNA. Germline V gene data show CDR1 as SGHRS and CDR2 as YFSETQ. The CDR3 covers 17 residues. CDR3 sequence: CASRSGVNRGGHNEQFF.

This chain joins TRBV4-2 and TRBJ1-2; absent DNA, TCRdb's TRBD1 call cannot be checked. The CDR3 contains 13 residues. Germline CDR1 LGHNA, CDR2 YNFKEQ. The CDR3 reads CASSDRTGDGYTF.

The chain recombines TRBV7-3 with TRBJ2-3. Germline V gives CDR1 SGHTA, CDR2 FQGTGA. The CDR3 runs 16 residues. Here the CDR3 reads CASSFPEGPSTDTQYF.

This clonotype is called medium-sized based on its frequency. CDR3 residues: CATSPRGRNTEAFF. The J gene is TRBJ1-1, the V gene TRBV15; TCRdb's assignment of TRBD1 cannot be checked, as there is no DNA. The length of the CDR3 is 14 residues. The germline V gene encodes CDR1 LNHNV and CDR2 YYDKDF (reference sequence).

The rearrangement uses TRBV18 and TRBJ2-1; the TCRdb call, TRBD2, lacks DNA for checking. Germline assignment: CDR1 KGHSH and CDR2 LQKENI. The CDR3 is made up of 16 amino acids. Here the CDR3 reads CASSPQVSGIGNEQFF. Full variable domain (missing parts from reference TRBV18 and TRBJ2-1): NAGVMQNPRHLVRRRGQEARLRCSPMKGHSHVYWYRQLPEEGLKFMVYLQKENIIDESGMPKERFSAEFPKEGPSILRIQQVVRGDSAAYFCASSPQVSGIGNEQFFGPGTRLTVL.

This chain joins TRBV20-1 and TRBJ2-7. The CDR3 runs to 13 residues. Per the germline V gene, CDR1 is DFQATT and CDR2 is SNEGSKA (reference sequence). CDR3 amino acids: CSASAGNSYEQYF.

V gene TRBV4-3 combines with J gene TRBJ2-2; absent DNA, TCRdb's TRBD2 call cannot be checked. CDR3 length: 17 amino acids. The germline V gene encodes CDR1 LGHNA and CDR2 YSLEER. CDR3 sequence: CASSQESSGSENGELFF.

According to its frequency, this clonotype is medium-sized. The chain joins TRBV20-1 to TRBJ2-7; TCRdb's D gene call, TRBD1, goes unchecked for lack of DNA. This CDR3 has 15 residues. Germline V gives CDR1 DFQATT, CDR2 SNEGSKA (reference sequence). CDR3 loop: CSARVRTGPVYEQYF.

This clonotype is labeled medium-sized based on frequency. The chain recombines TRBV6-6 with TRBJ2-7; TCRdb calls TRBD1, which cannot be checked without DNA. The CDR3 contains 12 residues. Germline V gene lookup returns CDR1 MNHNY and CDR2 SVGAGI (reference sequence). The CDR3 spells CASSPDNYEQYF.

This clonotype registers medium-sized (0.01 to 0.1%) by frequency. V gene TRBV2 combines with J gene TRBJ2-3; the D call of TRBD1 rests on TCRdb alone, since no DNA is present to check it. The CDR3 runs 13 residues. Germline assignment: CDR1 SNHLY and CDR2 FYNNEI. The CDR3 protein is CASRRPDTDTQYF.

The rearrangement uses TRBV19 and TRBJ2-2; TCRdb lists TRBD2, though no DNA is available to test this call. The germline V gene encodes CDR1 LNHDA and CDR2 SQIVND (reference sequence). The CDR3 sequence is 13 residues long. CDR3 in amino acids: CASSMGGAGELFF. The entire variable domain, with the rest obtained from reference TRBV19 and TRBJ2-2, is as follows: DGGITQSPKYLFRKEGQNVTLSCEQNLNHDAMYWYRQDPGQGLRLIYYSQIVNDFQKGDIAEGYSVSREKKESFPLTVTSAQKNPTAFYLCASSMGGAGELFFGEGSRLTVL.

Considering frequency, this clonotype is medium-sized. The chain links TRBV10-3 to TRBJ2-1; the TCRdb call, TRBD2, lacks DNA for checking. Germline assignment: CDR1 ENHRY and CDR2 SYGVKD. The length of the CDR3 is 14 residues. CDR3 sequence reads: CAISESSTSGREFF.

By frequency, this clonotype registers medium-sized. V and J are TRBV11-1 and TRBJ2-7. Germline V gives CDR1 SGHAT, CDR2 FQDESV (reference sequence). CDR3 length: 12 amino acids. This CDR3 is CASSFSSDEQYF.

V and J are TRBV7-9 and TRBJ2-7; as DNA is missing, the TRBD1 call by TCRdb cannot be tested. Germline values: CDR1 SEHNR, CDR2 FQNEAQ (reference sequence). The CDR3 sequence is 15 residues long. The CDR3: CASRPHTGNLYEQYF.

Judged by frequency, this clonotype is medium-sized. The CDR3 sequence: CASSPRRGASYEQYF. This sequence joins TRBV28 and TRBJ2-7. Looked up from germline, CDR1 is MDHEN and CDR2 is SYDVKM. The CDR3 runs 15 residues.

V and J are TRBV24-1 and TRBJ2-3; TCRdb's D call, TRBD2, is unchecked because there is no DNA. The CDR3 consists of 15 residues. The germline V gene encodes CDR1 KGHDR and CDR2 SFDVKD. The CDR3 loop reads CATSDLVGGPHTQYF.

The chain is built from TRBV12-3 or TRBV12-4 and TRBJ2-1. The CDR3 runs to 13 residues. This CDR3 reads CASGLASYNEQFF.